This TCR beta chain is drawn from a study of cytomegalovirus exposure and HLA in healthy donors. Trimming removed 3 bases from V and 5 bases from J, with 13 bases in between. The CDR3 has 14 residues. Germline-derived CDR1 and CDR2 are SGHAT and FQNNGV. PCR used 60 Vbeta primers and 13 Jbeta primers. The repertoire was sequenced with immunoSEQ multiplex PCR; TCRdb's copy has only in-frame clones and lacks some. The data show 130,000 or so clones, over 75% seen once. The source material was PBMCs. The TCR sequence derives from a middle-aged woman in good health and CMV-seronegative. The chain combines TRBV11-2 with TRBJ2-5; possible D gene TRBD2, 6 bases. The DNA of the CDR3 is TGTGCCAGCAGCTTTTACGGGGGAGAGGAGACCCAGTACTTC. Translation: CASSFYGGEETQYF.